What follows describes a single T cell receptor (beta chain). The CDR3 is 19 amino acids. The V end lost 1 base, the J end lost 0 bases, and 21 bases lay between the germline ends. The V gene's germline CDR1 is MDHEN and CDR2 SYDVKM. This specimen belongs to a study of blood T cell repertoires in COVID-19. Participants were aged about 18 to 95 years, lived in over 20 US areas, and enrolled virtually. The repertoire was sequenced with immunoSEQ multiplex PCR; TCRdb's copy has only in-frame clones and lacks some. The table lists 300,000 to 450,000 clones, about nine tenths of them singletons. Sequenced sample: PBMCs or T cells enriched from blood (not recorded which). The chain recombines TRBV28 with TRBJ1-2; the D gene is possibly TRBD1 (6 bases). This sequence was found in a woman in her thirties who had been exposed to COVID-19. CDR3 protein: CASSLSVNGVQGSNYGYTF. CDR3 bases: TGTGCCAGCAGTTTATCCGTTAATGGGGTACAGGGCTCTAACTATGGCTACACCTTC.